This TCR beta chain was recorded in a study of CD8 T cells in Susac syndrome. The multiple sclerosis controls were treatment-naive patients, and their relapsing-remitting disease was stable or active. FACS was used to enrich TEMRA cells, whereas the CD8+ and CD4+ T cells were obtained by negative isolation. The V and J ends lost 3 bases and 8 bases respectively, with 15 bases between them. Germline values: CDR1 SGHRS, CDR2 YFSETQ. The CDR3 covers 14 residues. An amount of RNA that ranged from roughly 0.5 to 1 ug was reverse transcribed with random hexamers. TCRdb reprocessed the immunoSEQ multiplex PCR reads via MiXCR and lists one record per CDR3 protein. This sample carries around 77,000 distinct CDR3 sequences, under 96% of them seen once, and the ten largest clones take around 0.11%. This clonotype was observed a single time.

Sequencing was done on a sample of CD4+ T cells from PBMCs. This TCR came from a human donor with multiple sclerosis. V is TRBV5-1 and J is TRBJ2-1; D is unresolved. Here the CDR3 DNA reads TGCGCCAGCAGCTCCCGGGCCACCGCCCATGAGCAGTTCTTC. Protein sequence: CASSSRATAHEQFF.